The 17 T cell receptor beta chains below were found in one sample sequenced in a study of beta chain features in type 1 diabetes. Points from the study as a whole: Type 1 diabetes patients had TCRB CDR3s that were shorter (moderately but significantly so) in all four CD4+ subsets.

What was sequenced were expressed TCRB transcripts, since all of the isolated RNA had been reverse transcribed. Libraries were prepared by immunoSEQ multiplex PCR; TCRdb keeps only in-frame clonotypes and omits some of them. The sample gives about 340,000 clones, roughly 9% of which show up once; about 1% is in the top ten. For these TCRs, the target antigens are not known. What was sequenced was central memory CD4+ T cells from blood. These receptors came from a man aged 25-40 years with type 1 diabetes.

Note on this clone: Germline and junction disagree at one end, which may indicate a read error. The chain joins TRBV10-3 to TRBJ2-3; maybe TRBD2 (6 bases). Germline CDR1 and CDR2: ENHRY and SYGVKD. This CDR3 contains 16 residues. The CDR3 nucleotides read TGTGCCAGCAGTTACTCGCTCGGCGGGGGCACAGATACGCAGTATTTT. Protein: CASSYSLGGGTDTQYF.

The table lists this clone with a few counts. V is TRBV29-1 and J is TRBJ2-3; 7 positions match TRBD2. The CDR3 covers 13 residues. In germline, CDR1 is SQVTM, CDR2 ANQGSEA. Losses at the gene ends were 3 bases for V and 1 base for J; bases not matched to a gene: 1. DNA for the CDR3: TGCAGCGTTGATGGGGGGGGCACAGATACGCAGTATTTT. It specifies CSVDGGGTDTQYF.

A note on this clone: This same CDR3 is encoded by further DNA sequences in the sample. DNA for the CDR3: TGTGCCTGGAGTGTCGCATATGGCTACACCTTC. This sequence encodes CAWSVAYGYTF. The rearrangement joins TRBV30 to TRBJ1-2; D gene uncertain. This CDR3 has 11 residues. V was shortened by 0 bases and J by 5 bases, with 4 bases between the two germline ends. Looked up from germline, CDR1 is GTSNPN and CDR2 is SVGIG (reference sequence).

This clone came up a few times. The chain carries TRBV11-2 and TRBJ2-5; D possibly uses TRBD1 or TRBD2 (5 bases each). Per the germline V gene, CDR1 is SGHAT and CDR2 is FQNNGV. V lost 4 bases and J 4 bases, leaving 22 bases between the germline ends. CDR3 length: 17 residues. The CDR3 coding sequence is TGTGCCAGCAGCTCCAGGACCGGGACGGATGCTCGAGAGACCCAGTACTTC. As protein: CASSSRTGTDARETQYF.

This clone has just one count. The gene calls are TRBV18 and TRBJ2-2; possibly TRBD1 for D (6 bases). CDR3 size: 15 residues. Germline values: CDR1 KGHSH, CDR2 LQKENI. With 6 bases removed from V and 0 bases from J, the gap between germline ends came to 11 bases. The CDR3 DNA is TGTGCCAGCTCCCAGGGGCTCGCGAACACCGGGGAGCTGTTTTTT. This sequence encodes CASSQGLANTGELFF.

This clone came up a few times. The rearrangement uses TRBV7-2 and TRBJ2-4, with 8 bases lining up with TRBD1. The V gene end was trimmed by 5 bases and the J gene end by 3 bases; junction bases not matched to a gene: 9. Germline V gene lookup returns CDR1 SGHTA and CDR2 FQGNSA. CDR3 length: 16 residues. The CDR3 DNA sequence: TGTGCCAGCAGCCCACGGACAGGGCAGGGCAAAAACATTCAGTACTTC. This sequence encodes CASSPRTGQGKNIQYF.

This clone showed up just a few times. The gene calls are TRBV29-1 and TRBJ2-7, with a possible D match to TRBD1 (6 bases). CDR1 is SQVTM, CDR2 ANQGSEA, per germline. This CDR3 contains 14 residues. Trimming removed 3 bases from V and 1 base from J, with 13 bases in between. This chain's CDR3 is CSVEDSLRSYEQYF. Here the CDR3 DNA reads TGCAGCGTTGAGGACAGTCTGAGGTCCTACGAGCAGTACTTC.

V usage is TRBV5-1 and J usage is TRBJ1-1; a weak D match, TRBD1 (5 bases). Germline loops: CDR1 SGHRS, CDR2 YFSETQ. Trimming shortened V by 6 bases and J by 1 base, and 19 bases separated the two germline ends. CDR3 size: 16 residues. The CDR3 DNA is TGCGCCAGCAACATAGCCCCGGACACAAGGAACACTGAAGCTTTCTTT. Translated: CASNIAPDTRNTEAFF. The entire variable domain, with the rest obtained from reference TRBV5-1 and TRBJ1-1, is as follows: KAGVTQTPRYLIKTRGQQVTLSCSPISGHRSVSWYQQTPGQGLQFLFEYFSETQRNKGNFPGRFSGRQFSNSRSEMNVSTLELGDSALYLCASNIAPDTRNTEAFFGQGTRLTVV.

The sample holds a few counts of this clone. This chain uses TRBV7-2 with TRBJ2-5; weak D call: TRBD2 (5 bases). The ends were cut back, 1 base at V and 9 bases at J, with 18 bases in the middle. This CDR3 region has 15 residues. Germline V gene lookup returns CDR1 SGHTA and CDR2 FQGNSA. CDR3 coding DNA: TGTGCCAGCAGCTTAGTACTGACGCCGACCGGGGCCCAGTACTTC. Translating gives CASSLVLTPTGAQYF.

The genes are TRBV6-5 and TRBJ2-1; 12 bases line up with TRBD2. CDR1 is MNHEY, CDR2 SVGAGI, per germline. With 6 bases clipped from V and 3 bases from J, the junction kept 0 bases outside the gene matches. The CDR3 has 14 residues. The CDR3 loop is CASRLAGGYNEQFF. The DNA of the CDR3 is TGTGCCAGCAGACTAGCGGGGGGCTACAATGAGCAGTTCTTC.

This clone was picked up many times. The rearrangement links TRBV2 to TRBJ1-2; 8 nucleotides match TRBD1. The CDR3 contains 13 residues. V lost 8 bases and J lost 7; bases outside the gene matches: 9. CDR1 and CDR2 (germline): SNHLY, FYNNEI. DNA of the CDR3: TGTGCCAGCGGCTCAGGGGGCCGTGGTGGCTACACCTTC. It codes for CASGSGGRGGYTF.

V and J are TRBV6-1 and TRBJ2-1; D may be TRBD1 (5 bases). CDR1 MNHNS and CDR2 SASEGT come from the germline V gene. CDR3 size: 16 residues. Trimming took off 4 bases at V and 1 base at J, with 14 bases between the two ends. CDR3 DNA: TGTGCCAGCAGTGGACCAGGGCAGGGTTCCTACAATGAGCAGTTCTTC. Amino acid sequence: CASSGPGQGSYNEQFF.

The chain has TRBV5-1 and TRBJ2-3, with a possible D match to TRBD2 (6 bases). Trimming cost V 0 bases and J 4 bases, with 9 bases left between them. This CDR3 is 14 amino acids long. Germline V gene lookup returns CDR1 SGHRS and CDR2 YFSETQ. The CDR3 here is CASSLGGAADTQYF. CDR3 DNA sequence: TGCGCCAGCAGCTTGGGCGGGGCCGCAGATACGCAGTATTTT.

V usage is TRBV18 and J usage is TRBJ1-3; weak D call: TRBD1 (6 bases). The CDR3 extends over 15 amino acids. V gave up 3 bases and J gave up 0 bases, with 9 bases separating them. Germline V gene data show CDR1 as KGHSH and CDR2 as LQKENI. As DNA, the CDR3 is TGTGCCAGCTCACCGGGACACCCCTCTGGAAACACCATATATTTT. It encodes CASSPGHPSGNTIYF.

The gene calls are TRBV29-1 and TRBJ1-1, with 9 nucleotides matching TRBD1. J was trimmed by 4 bases and V by 3 bases; bases with no gene match: 3. CDR1 is SQVTM and CDR2 is ANQGSEA in the germline V gene. This CDR3 region has 13 residues. For the CDR3, the DNA is TGCAGCGTTGACCGGGACAGGGTCACTGAAGCTTTCTTT. This codes for CSVDRDRVTEAFF.

The V call is TRBV7-2, the J call TRBJ2-5, with D unresolved. In germline, CDR1 is SGHTA, CDR2 FQGNSA. The CDR3 runs 11 residues. Trimming cost V 7 bases and J 5 bases, with 8 bases left between them. CDR3 DNA sequence: TGTGCCAGCACCTTTGGGGAGACCCAGTACTTC. Protein sequence: CASTFGETQYF.

The V and J genes are TRBV2 and TRBJ2-3, with TRBD1 as a possible D gene (6 bases). The CDR3 totals 15 residues. Trimming cost V 4 bases and J 2 bases, with 13 bases left between them. The germline gives CDR1 SNHLY, CDR2 FYNNEI. The CDR3: CASSVLGQHTDTQYF. CDR3 in DNA: TGTGCCAGCAGTGTTCTGGGACAACACACAGATACGCAGTATTTT.